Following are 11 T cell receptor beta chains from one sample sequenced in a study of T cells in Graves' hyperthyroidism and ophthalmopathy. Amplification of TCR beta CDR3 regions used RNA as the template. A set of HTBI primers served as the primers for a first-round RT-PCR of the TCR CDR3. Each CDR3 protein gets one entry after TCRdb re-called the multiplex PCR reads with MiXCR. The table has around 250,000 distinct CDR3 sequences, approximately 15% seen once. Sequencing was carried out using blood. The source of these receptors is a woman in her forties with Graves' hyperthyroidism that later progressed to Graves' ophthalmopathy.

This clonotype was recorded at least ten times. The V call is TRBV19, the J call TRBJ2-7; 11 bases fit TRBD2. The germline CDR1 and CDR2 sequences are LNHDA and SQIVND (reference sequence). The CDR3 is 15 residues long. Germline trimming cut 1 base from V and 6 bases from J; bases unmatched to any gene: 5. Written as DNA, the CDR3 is TGTGCCAGTAGTATAGGACCTAGCGGGAGGCCCGAGCAGTACTTC. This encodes CASSIGPSGRPEQYF.

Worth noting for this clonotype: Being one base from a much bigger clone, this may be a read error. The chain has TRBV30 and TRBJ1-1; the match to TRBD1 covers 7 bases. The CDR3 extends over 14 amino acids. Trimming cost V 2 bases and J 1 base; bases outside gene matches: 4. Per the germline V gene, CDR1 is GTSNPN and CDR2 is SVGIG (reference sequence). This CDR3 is CAWSRDRANTEAFF. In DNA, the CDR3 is TGTGCCTGGAGTAGAGACAGGGCGAACACTGAAGCTTTCTTT.

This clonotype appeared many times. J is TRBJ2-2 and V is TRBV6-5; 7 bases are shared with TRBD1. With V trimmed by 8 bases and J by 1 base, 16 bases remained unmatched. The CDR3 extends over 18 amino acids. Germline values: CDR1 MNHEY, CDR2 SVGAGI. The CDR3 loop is CASRGGRGTTMNTGELFF. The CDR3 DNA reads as TGTGCCAGCCGAGGAGGCAGGGGGACCACGATGAACACCGGGGAGCTGTTTTTT.

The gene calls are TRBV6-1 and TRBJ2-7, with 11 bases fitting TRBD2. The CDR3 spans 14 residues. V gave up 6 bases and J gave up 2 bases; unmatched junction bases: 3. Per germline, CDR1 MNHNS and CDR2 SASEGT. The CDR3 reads CASSRTSGPYEQYF. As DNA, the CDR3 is TGTGCCAGCAGCCGGACTAGCGGGCCCTACGAGCAGTACTTC.

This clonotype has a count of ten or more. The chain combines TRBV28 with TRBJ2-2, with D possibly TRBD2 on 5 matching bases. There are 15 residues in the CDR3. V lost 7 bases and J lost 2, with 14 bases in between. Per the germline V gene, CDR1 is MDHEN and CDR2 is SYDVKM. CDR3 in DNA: TGTGCCAGCACCCTTGGCGGACTCAACACCGGGGAGCTGTTTTTT. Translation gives CASTLGGLNTGELFF.

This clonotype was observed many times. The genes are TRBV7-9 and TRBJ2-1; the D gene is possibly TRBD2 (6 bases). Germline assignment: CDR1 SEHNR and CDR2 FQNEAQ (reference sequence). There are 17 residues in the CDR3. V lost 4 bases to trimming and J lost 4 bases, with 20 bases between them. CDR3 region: CASSSTQAGSTYNEQFF. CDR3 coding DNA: TGTGCCAGCAGCTCGACCCAGGCGGGATCTACGTACAATGAGCAGTTCTTC.

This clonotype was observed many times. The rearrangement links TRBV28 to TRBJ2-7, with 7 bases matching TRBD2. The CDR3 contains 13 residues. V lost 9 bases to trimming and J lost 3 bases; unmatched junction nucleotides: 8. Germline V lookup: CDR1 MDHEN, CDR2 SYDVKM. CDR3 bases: TGTGCCAGTAGAAGCGGGGAGGACTACGAGCAGTACTTC. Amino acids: CASRSGEDYEQYF.

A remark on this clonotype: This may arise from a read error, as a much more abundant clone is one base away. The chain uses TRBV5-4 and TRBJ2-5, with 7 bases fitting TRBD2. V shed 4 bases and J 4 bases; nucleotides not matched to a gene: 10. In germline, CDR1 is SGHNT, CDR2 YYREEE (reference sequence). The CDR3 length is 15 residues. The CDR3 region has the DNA TGTGCCAGCAGCCCTCCCGCGGGAGCCCCAGAGACCCAGTACTTC. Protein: CASSPPAGAPETQYF.

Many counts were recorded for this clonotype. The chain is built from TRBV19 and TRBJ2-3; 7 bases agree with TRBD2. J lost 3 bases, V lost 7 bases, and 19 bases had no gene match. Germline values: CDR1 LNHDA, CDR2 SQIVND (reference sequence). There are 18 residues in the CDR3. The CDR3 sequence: CASKSGTSWGPITDTQYF. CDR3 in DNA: TGTGCCAGTAAAAGCGGGACGTCTTGGGGCCCTATTACAGATACGCAGTATTTT. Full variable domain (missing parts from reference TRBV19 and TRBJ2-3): DGGITQSPKYLFRKEGQNVTLSCEQNLNHDAMYWYRQDPGQGLRLIYYSQIVNDFQKGDIAEGYSVSREKKESFPLTVTSAQKNPTAFYLCASKSGTSWGPITDTQYFGPGTRLTVL.

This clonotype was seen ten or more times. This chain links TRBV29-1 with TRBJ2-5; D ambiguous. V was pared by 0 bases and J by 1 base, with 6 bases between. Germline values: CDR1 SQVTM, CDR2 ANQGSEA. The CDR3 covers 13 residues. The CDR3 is CSVEDGSQETQYF. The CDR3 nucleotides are TGCAGCGTTGAAGACGGAAGCCAAGAGACCCAGTACTTC.

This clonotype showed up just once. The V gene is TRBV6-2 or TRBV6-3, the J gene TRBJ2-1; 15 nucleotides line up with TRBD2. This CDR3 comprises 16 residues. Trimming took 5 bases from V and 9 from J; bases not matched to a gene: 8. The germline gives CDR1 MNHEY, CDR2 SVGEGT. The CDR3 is CASSASGTSGRSEQFF. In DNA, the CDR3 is TGTGCCAGCAGTGCTTCCGGGACTAGCGGGAGGAGTGAGCAGTTCTTC.